This T cell receptor (beta chain) was found in a study of cytomegalovirus exposure and HLA in healthy donors. Primers included in the PCR were 60 Vbeta and 13 Jbeta primers. Data came from immunoSEQ multiplex PCR; TCRdb stores just in-frame clones and leaves some out. This table holds about 98,000 clones, around 67% found once. The sample consisted of PBMCs. The TCR originated in a male donor in good health and CMV-seronegative.

The DNA for the CDR3 is TGCGCCAGCAGCTTGGGACTTACGGTGATCGGAGATACGCAGTATTTT. This translates into CASSLGLTVIGDTQYF. The chain uses TRBV5-1 and TRBJ2-3, with D unresolved. Trimming stripped 0 bases from V and 5 bases from J, with 16 bases between. Germline lookup yields CDR1 SGHRS and CDR2 YFSETQ. CDR3 length: 16 residues.